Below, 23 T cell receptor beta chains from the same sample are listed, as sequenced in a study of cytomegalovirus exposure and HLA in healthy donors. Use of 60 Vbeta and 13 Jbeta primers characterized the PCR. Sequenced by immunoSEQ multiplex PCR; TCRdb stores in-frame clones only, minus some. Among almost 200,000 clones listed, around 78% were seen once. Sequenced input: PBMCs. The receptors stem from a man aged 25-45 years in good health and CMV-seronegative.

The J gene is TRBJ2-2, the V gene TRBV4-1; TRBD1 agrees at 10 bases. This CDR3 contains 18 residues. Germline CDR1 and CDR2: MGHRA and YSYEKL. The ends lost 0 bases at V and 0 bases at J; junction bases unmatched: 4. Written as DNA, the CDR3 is TGCGCCAGCAGCCAAGATGGGACAGGGGCGCCGAACACCGGGGAGCTGTTTTTT. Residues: CASSQDGTGAPNTGELFF.

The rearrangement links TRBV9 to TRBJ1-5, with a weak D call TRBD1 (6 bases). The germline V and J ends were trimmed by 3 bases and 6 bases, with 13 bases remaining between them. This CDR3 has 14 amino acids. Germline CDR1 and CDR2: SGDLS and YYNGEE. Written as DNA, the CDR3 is TGTGCCAGCAGCGAACAGGGCTCTGGTCAGCCCCAGCATTTT. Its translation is CASSEQGSGQPQHF.

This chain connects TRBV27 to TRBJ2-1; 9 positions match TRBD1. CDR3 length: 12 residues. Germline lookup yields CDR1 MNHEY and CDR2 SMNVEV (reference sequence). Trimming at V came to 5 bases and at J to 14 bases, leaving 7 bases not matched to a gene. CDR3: CASSLTGGAEFF. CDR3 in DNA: TGTGCCAGCAGTCTTACAGGGGGCGCGGAGTTCTTC.

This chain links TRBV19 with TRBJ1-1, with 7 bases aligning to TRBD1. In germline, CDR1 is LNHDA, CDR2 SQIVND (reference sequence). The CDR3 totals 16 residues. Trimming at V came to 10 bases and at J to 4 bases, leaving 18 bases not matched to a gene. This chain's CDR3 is CATRLSSQGLGTEAFF. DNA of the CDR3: TGTGCCACTAGATTGTCATCACAGGGGTTAGGCACTGAAGCTTTCTTT.

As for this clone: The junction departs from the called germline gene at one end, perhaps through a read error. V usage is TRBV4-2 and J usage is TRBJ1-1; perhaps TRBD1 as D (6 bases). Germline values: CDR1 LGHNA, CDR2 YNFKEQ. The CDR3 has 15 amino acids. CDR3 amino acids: CAGSQDKQGYTEAFF. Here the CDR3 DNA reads TGTGCCGGCAGCCAAGATAAGCAGGGGTACACTGAAGCTTTCTTT.

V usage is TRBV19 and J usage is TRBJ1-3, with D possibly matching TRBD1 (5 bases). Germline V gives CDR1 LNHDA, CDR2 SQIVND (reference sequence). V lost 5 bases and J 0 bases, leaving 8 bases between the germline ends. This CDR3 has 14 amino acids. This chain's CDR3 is CASSDRSSGNTIYF. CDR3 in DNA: TGTGCCAGTAGTGACAGATCCTCTGGAAACACCATATATTTT. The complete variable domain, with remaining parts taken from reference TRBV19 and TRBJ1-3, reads DGGITQSPKYLFRKEGQNVTLSCEQNLNHDAMYWYRQDPGQGLRLIYYSQIVNDFQKGDIAEGYSVSREKKESFPLTVTSAQKNPTAFYLCASSDRSSGNTIYFGEGSWLTVV.

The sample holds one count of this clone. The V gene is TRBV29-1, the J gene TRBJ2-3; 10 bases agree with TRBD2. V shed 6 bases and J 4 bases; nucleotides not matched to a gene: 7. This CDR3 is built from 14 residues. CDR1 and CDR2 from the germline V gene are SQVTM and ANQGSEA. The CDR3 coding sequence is TGCAGCGTCGGACTAGCGGCAAAGGCAGATACGCAGTATTTT. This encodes CSVGLAAKADTQYF.

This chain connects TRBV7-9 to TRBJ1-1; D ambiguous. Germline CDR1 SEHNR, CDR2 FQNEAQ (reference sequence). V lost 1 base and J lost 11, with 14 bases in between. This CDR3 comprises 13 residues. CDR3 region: CASSLDSGGVAFF. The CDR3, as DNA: TGTGCCAGCAGCTTAGACAGCGGCGGGGTGGCTTTCTTT. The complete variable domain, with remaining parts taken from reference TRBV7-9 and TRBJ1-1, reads DTGVSQNPRHKITKRGQNVTFRCDPISEHNRLYWYRQTLGQGPEFLTYFQNEAQLEKSRLLSDRFSAERPKGSFSTLEIQRTEQGDSAMYLCASSLDSGGVAFFGQGTRLTVV.

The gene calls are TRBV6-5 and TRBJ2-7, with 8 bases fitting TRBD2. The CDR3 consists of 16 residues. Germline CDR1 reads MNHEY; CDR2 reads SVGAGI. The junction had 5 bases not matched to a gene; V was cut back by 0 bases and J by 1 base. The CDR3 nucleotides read TGTGCCAGCAGTTACTCAGGCGGGAGGCGTTCCTACGAGCAGTACTTC. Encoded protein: CASSYSGGRRSYEQYF.

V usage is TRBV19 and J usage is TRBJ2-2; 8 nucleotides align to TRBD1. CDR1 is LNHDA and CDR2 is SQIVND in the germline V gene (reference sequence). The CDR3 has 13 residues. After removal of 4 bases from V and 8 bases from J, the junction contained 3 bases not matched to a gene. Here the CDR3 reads CASSTTGVGELFF. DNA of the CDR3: TGTGCCAGTAGTACGACAGGGGTGGGGGAGCTGTTTTTT. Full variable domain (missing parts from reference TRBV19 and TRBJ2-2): DGGITQSPKYLFRKEGQNVTLSCEQNLNHDAMYWYRQDPGQGLRLIYYSQIVNDFQKGDIAEGYSVSREKKESFPLTVTSAQKNPTAFYLCASSTTGVGELFFGEGSRLTVL.

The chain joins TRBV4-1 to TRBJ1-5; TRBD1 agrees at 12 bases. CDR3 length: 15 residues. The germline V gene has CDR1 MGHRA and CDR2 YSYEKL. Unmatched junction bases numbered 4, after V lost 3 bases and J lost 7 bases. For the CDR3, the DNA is TGCGCCAGCAGCCAGATGGGACAGGGGGCACAGCCCCAGCATTTT. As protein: CASSQMGQGAQPQHF.

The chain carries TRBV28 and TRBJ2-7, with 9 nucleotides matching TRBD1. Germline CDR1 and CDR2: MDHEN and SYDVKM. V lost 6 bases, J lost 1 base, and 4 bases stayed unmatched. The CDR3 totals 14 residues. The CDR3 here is CASSGQGRSYEQYF. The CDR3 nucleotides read TGTGCCAGCAGCGGACAGGGGCGTTCCTACGAGCAGTACTTC.

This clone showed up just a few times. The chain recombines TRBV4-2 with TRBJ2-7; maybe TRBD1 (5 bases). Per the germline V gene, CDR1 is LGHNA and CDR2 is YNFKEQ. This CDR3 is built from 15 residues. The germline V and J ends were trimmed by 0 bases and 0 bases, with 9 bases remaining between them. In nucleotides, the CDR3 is TGTGCCAGCAGCCAAGAAGGACATCACTCCTACGAGCAGTACTTC. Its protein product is CASSQEGHHSYEQYF.

CDR3 protein: CASNGRDRGINEQFF. The CDR3 nucleotides are TGTGCCAGCAACGGCCGGGACAGGGGCATCAATGAGCAGTTCTTC. V is TRBV19 and J is TRBJ2-1; 10 bases are shared with TRBD1. This CDR3 spans 15 amino acids. Germline-derived CDR1 and CDR2 are LNHDA and SQIVND (reference sequence). The V and J ends lost 9 bases and 6 bases, in that order; junction bases with no gene match: 11.

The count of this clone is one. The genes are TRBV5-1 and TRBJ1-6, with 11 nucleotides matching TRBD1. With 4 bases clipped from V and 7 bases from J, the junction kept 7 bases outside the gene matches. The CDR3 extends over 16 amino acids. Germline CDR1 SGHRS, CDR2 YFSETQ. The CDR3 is CASSQGQGEGNSPLHF. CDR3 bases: TGCGCCAGCAGCCAGGGACAGGGGGAGGGAAATTCACCCCTCCACTTT. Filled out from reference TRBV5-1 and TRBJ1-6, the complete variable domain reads KAGVTQTPRYLIKTRGQQVTLSCSPISGHRSVSWYQQTPGQGLQFLFEYFSETQRNKGNFPGRFSGRQFSNSRSEMNVSTLELGDSALYLCASSQGQGEGNSPLHFGNGTRLTVT.

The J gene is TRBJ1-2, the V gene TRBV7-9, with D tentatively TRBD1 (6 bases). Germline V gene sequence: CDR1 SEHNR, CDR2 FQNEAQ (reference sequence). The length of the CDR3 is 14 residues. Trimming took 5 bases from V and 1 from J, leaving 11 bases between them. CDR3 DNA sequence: TGTGCCAGCAGCACCGACAGGTTTAACTATGGCTACACCTTC. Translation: CASSTDRFNYGYTF.

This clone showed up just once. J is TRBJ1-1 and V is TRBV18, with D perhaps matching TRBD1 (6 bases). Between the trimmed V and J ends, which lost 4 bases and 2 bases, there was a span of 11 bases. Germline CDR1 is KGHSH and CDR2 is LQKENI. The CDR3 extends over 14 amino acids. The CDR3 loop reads CASSRTGGNTEAFF. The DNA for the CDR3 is TGTGCCAGCTCACGTACGGGGGGCAACACTGAAGCTTTCTTT.

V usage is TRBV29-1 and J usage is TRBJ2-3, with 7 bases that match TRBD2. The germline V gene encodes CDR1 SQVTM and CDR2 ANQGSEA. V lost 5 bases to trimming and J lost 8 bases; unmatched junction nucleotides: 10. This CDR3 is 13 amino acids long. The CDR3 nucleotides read TGCAGCGTTAGGACGGGGGGAAGGGTTACGCAGTATTTT. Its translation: CSVRTGGRVTQYF.

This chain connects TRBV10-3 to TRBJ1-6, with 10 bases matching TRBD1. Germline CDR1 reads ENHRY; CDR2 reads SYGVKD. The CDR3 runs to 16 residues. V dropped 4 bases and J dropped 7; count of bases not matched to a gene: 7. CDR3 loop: CAISGQDRGSNSPLHF. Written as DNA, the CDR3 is TGTGCCATCAGTGGGCAGGACAGGGGGTCGAATTCACCCCTCCACTTT.

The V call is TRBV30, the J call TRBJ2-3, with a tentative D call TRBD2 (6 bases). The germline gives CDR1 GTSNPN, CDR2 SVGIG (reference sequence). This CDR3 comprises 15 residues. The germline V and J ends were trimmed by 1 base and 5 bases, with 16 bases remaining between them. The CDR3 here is CAWSGSLGRGDTQYF. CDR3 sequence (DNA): TGTGCCTGGAGTGGCAGTCTAGGGCGGGGAGATACGCAGTATTTT.

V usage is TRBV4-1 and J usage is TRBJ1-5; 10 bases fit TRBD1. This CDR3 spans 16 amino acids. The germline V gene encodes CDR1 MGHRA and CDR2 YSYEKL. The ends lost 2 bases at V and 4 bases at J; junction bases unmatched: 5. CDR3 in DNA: TGCGCCAGCAGCCAATCCGGGACAGGGGAAAATCAGCCCCAGCATTTT. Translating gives CASSQSGTGENQPQHF.

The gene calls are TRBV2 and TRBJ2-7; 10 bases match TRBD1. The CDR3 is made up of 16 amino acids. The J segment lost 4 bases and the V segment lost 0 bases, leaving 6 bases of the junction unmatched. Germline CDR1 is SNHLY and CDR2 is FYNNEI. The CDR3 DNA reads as TGTGCCAGCAGTGAAGCGCGACAGGGGGCTATGTACGAGCAGTACTTC. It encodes CASSEARQGAMYEQYF.

The CDR3 reads CSVEDLETQYF. The CDR3 DNA is TGCAGCGTTGAAGATCTGGAGACCCAGTACTTC. The V and J genes are TRBV29-1 and TRBJ2-5, with D uncertain. The germline V and J ends were trimmed by 0 bases and 5 bases, with 4 bases remaining between them. Germline V lookup: CDR1 SQVTM, CDR2 ANQGSEA. CDR3 size: 11 residues.